This T cell receptor beta chain was observed in a study of blood T cell repertoires in COVID-19 (dated by TCRdb to the early 2020s). For the study in its entirety: Samples covering the acute and convalescent phases of COVID-19 were provided by collaborators in the United States, Italy and Spain. Samples came from the ongoing ImmuneRACE study (first 160 participants) plus 1,254 subjects from 6 global collaborators. Where available, HLA class I and class II types were obtained from metadata supplied by the sample provider rather than from assay-based typing. The dataset comprised deeply sampled blood TCRbeta repertoires from subjects exposed to, actively infected with, or recovered from COVID-19. Nearly every sample came with metadata listing a de-identified subject ID, COVID-19 status, age in years and sex. The repertoires were released in a freely available public database intended as a resource for research on the immune response to SARS-CoV-2. The prospective study material was composed of cDNA or gDNA derived from T cells, B-cell-depleted T cells, or PBMCs. General conclusions and limits of the study: The amount of clinical and demographic metadata varied by source and participant and was provided uncurated.

TCRbeta CDR3 regions were amplified from genomic DNA by means of the immunoSEQ Assay, a bias-controlled multiplex PCR. The source study handled its data this way. Within the assay, amplification of reference gene primers was used to estimate how many nucleated cells each sample contained. To quantify the absolute abundance of each unique TCRbeta CDR3 rearrangement, sequence reads were collapsed and filtered. For each sample, productive Simpson clonality was calculated as the square root of Simpson's diversity index across productive rearrangements. TCRdb took over this immuneACCESS table, retaining in-frame rearrangements with V and J assigned. Such tables are incomplete; in checked studies, under half of the missing clones stem from an unresolved V gene, and the remainder is unexplained. Clone size and the V and J calls come from that table; the DNA yielded D and trimming. Within this sample are more than 80,000 clones, with about 90% of them counted one time only. The top ten constitute 6.5% to 8% of the sample.

About this clone: Its cognate antigen has yet to be identified. No base qualities exist here, and no much larger clone lies one base off it.

One collaborating source in Seattle enrolled patients during active infection and followed them longitudinally through the course of disease. Each collaborating institution followed its own protocols to collect whole blood in K2EDTA tubes. For TCRbeta analysis, collaborators shipped samples in one of three forms: frozen whole blood, isolated PBMCs, or DNA extracted from either of those sample types. Via the germline V gene, CDR1 is SGHRS and CDR2 YFSETQ. V was cut back by 1 base and J by 6 bases, leaving a gap of 13 bases between them. From the cysteine through the phenylalanine, the CDR3 covers 15 amino acids. CDR3 DNA only is kept here, 45 bases in frame from base 1.

The sequencing sample was made of peripheral blood. The rearrangement combines TRBV5-1 with TRBJ2-2, with the D gene too uncertain to name. The clonotype was recovered from a man aged 18 to 35 with COVID-19, enrolled during active disease. The nucleotides read TGCGCCAGCAGCTTGTACCCAGGAAACCCCGGGGAGCTGTTTTTT. It translates as CASSLYPGNPGELFF.